A single T cell receptor beta chain is shown here with its context. The CDR3 sequence is 13 residues long. From germline, CDR1 is DFQATT and CDR2 SNEGSKA (reference sequence). V trimming: 3 bases; J trimming: 1 base; junction bases outside the gene matches: 2. This record comes from a study of control samples from healthy donors and cancer patients. Method: immunoSEQ multiplex PCR; TCRdb's copy keeps in-frame clones and lacks some. Seen here are fewer than 200,000 clones, 85% to 90% observed once, and the top ten hold roughly 5.3%. The sample was blood. This chain joins TRBV20-1 and TRBJ2-5; TRBD2 matches at 7 bases. The source is a woman under 40 in good health. CDR3 sequence: CSASTSVQETQYF. CDR3 sequence (DNA): TGCAGTGCTAGTACTAGCGTCCAAGAGACCCAGTACTTC.